The T cell receptor beta chain described here comes from a study of identical twins. Per the germline V gene, CDR1 is SGHAT and CDR2 is FQNNGV. V lost 4 bases and J lost 12; bases outside the gene matches: 22. This CDR3 comprises 18 residues. A remark on this clonotype: Antigen: not known.

Whole-study results and caveats: Modeled out-of-frame TCR alpha sharing in monozygotic twins fell below observed levels. It was cross-sectional statistical analysis, not following the same donors, that the conclusions relied on.

Addition of a universal primer site occurred through template switching, and cDNA carried unique molecular identifiers. One entry per CDR3 protein, called by TCRdb with MiXCR from the 5' RACE reads. The data show 350,000 to 450,000 distinct CDR3 sequences, roughly 20% seen once. The rearrangement joins TRBV11-2 to TRBJ1-5, with 9 bases fitting TRBD1. Sequences were obtained from naive T cells sorted from blood. The source is a man aged 50-59 years in good health. CDR3 in amino acids: CASSSTGTGIPGGGYQHF. CDR3 bases: TGTGCCAGCAGCTCGACCGGGACAGGGATCCCAGGGGGAGGCTACCAGCATTTT.